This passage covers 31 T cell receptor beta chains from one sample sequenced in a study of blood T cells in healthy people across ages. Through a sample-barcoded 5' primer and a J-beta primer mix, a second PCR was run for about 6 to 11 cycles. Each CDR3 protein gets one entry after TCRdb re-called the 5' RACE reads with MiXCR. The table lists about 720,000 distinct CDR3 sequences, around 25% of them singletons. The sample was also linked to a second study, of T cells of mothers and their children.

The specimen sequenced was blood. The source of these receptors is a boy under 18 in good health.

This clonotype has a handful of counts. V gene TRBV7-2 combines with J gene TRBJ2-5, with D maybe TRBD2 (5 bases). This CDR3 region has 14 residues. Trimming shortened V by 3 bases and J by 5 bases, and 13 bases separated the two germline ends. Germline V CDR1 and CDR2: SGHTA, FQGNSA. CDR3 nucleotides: TGTGCCAGCAGCTTTTTTTACGGCGGGGAGACCCAGTACTTC. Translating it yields CASSFFYGGETQYF.

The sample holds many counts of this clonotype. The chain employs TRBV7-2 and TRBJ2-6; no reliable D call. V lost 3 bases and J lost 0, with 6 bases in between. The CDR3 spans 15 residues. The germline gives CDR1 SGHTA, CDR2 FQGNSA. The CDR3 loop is CASSLDASGANVLTF. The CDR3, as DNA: TGTGCCAGCAGCTTGGACGCCTCTGGGGCCAACGTCCTGACTTTC.

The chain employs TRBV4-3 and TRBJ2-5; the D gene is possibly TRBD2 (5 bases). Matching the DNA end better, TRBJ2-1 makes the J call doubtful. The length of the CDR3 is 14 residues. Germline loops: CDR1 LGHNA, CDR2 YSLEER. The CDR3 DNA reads TGCGCCAGCAGCCAAGATAGCGCCCTCAATGAGCAGTTCTTC. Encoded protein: CASSQDSALNEQFF.

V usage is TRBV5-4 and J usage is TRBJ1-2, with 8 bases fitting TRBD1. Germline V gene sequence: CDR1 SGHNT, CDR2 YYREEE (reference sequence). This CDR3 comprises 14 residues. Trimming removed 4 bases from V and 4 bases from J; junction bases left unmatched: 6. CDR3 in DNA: TGTGCCAGCAGCCCGACAGGGGAGGGCTATGGCTACACCTTC. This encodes CASSPTGEGYGYTF.

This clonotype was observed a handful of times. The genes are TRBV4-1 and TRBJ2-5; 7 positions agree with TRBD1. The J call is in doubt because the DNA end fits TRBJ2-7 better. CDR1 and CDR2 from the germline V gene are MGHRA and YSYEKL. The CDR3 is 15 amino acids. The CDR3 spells CASSLSGTAAYEQYF. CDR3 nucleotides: TGCGCCAGCAGCCTTTCCGGGACAGCTGCCTACGAGCAGTACTTC.

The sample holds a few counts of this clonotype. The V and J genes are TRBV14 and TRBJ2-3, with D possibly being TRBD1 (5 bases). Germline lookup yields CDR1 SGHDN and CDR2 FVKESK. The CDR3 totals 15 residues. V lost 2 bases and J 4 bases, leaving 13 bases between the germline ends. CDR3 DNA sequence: TGTGCCAGCAGCCAAATCTGGAGCAGGGCAGATACGCAGTATTTT. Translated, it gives CASSQIWSRADTQYF.

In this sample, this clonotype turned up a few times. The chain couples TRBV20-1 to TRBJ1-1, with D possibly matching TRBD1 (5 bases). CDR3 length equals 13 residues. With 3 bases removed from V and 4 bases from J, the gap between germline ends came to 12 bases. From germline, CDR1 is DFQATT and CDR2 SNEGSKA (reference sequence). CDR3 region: CSASPRGSTEAFF. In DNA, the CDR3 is TGCAGTGCTAGTCCTCGGGGGTCCACTGAAGCTTTCTTT.

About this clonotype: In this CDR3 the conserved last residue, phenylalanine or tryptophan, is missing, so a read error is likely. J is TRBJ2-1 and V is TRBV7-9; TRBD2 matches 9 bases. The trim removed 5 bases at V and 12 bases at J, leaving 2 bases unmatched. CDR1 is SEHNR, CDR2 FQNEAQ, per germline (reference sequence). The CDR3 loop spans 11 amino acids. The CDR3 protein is CASSAGGLQFL. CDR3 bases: TGTGCCAGCAGCGCGGGAGGGCTGCAGTTCCTC.

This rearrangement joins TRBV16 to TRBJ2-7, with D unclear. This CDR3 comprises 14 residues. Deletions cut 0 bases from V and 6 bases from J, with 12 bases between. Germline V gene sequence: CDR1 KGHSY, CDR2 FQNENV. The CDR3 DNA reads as TGTGCCAGCAGCCAATCATCCCTATCGAGCGAGCAGTACTTC. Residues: CASSQSSLSSEQYF. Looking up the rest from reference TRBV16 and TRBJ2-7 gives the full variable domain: GEEVAQTPKHLVRGEGQKAKLYCAPIKGHSYVFWYQQVLKNEFKFLISFQNENVFDETGMPKERFSAKCLPNSPCSLEIQATKLEDSAVYFCASSQSSLSSEQYFGPGTRLTVT.

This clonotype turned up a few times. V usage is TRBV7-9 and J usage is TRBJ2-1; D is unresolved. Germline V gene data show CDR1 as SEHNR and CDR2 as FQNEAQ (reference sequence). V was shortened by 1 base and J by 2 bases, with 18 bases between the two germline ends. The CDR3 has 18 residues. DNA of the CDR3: TGTGCCAGCAGCTTAGTCGGCGGACCCCCCGCACCCTACAATGAGCAGTTCTTC. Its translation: CASSLVGGPPAPYNEQFF. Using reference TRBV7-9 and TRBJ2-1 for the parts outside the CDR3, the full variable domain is DTGVSQNPRHKITKRGQNVTFRCDPISEHNRLYWYRQTLGQGPEFLTYFQNEAQLEKSRLLSDRFSAERPKGSFSTLEIQRTEQGDSAMYLCASSLVGGPPAPYNEQFFGPGTRLTVL.

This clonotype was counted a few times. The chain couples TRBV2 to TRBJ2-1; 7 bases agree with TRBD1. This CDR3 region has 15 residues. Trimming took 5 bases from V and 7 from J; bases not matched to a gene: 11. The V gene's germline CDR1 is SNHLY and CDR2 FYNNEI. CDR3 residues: CASSLLKGARNEQFF. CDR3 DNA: TGTGCCAGCAGTCTCTTGAAGGGGGCGCGGAATGAGCAGTTCTTC.

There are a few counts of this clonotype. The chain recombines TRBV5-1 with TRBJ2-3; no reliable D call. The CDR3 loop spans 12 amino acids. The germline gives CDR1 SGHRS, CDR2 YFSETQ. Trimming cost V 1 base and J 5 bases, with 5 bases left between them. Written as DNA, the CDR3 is TGCGCCAGCAGCTTGCCCCAAGATACGCAGTATTTT. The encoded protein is CASSLPQDTQYF.

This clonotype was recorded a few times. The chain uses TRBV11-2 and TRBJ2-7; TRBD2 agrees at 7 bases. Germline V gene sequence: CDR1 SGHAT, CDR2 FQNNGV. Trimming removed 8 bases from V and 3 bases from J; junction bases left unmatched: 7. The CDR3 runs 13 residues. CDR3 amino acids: CASGAGTIYEQYF. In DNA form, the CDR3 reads TGTGCCAGCGGAGCGGGGACTATCTACGAGCAGTACTTC.

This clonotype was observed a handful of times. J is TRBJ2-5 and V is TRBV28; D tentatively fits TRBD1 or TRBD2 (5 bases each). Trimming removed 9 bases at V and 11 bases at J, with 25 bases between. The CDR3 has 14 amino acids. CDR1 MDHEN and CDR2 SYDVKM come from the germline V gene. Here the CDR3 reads CASGLGTALLEQYF. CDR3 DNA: TGTGCCAGTGGGCTCGGGACGGCTCTTTTAGAGCAGTACTTC.

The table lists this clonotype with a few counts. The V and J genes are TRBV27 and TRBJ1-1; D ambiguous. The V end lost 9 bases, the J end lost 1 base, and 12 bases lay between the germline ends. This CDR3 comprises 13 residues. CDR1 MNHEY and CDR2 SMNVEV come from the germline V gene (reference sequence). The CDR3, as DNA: TGTGCCAGGTTGTCCCTCGGGAACACTGAAGCTTTCTTT. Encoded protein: CARLSLGNTEAFF.

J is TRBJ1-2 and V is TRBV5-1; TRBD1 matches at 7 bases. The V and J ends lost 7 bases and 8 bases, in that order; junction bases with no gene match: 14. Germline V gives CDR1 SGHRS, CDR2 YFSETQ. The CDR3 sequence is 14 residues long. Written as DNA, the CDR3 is TGCGCCAGCTTCATACAGGGGACCATGGAGGGCTACACCTTC. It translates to CASFIQGTMEGYTF.

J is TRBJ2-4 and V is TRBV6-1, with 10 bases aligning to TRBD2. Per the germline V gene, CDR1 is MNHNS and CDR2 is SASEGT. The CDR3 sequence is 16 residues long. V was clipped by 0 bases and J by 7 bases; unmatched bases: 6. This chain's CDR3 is CASSEAASGSGNIQYF. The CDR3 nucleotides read TGTGCCAGCAGTGAAGCGGCTAGCGGGAGCGGTAACATTCAGTACTTC.

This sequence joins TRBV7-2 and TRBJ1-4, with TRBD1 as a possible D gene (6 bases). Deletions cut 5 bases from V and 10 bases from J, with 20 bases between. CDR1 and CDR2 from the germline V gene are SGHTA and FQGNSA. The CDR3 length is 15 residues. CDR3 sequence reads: CASSPPGTREGKLFF. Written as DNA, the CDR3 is TGTGCCAGCAGCCCTCCCGGGACACGGGAGGGAAAACTGTTTTTT. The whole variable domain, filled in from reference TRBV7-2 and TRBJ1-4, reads GAGVSQSPSNKVTEKGKDVELRCDPISGHTALYWYRQSLGQGLEFLIYFQGNSAPDKSGLPSDRFSAERTGGSVSTLTIQRTQQEDSAVYLCASSPPGTREGKLFFGSGTQLSVL.

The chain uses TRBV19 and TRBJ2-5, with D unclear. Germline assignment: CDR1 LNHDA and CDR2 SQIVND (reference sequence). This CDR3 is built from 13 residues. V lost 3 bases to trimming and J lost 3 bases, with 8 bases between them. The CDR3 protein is CASSIWGEETQYF. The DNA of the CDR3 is TGTGCCAGTAGTATTTGGGGTGAAGAGACCCAGTACTTC.

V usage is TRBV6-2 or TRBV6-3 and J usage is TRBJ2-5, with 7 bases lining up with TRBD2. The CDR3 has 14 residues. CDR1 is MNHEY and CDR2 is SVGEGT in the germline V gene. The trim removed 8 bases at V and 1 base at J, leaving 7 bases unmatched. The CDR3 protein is CASWGGTFQETQYF. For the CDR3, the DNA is TGTGCCAGCTGGGGAGGGACCTTCCAAGAGACCCAGTACTTC.

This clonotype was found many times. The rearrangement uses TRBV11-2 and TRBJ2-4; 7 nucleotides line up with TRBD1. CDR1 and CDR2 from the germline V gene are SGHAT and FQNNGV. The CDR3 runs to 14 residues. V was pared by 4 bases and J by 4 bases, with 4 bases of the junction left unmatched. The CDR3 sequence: CASSWTGGKNIQYF. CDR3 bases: TGTGCCAGCAGCTGGACAGGCGGGAAAAACATTCAGTACTTC.

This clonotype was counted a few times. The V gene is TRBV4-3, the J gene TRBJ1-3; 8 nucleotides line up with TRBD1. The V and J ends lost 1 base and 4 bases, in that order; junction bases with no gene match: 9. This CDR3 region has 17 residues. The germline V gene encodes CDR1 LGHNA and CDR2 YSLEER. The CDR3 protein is CASSQVVQGASGNTIYF. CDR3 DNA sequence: TGCGCCAGCAGCCAAGTTGTCCAGGGGGCATCAGGAAACACCATATATTTT.

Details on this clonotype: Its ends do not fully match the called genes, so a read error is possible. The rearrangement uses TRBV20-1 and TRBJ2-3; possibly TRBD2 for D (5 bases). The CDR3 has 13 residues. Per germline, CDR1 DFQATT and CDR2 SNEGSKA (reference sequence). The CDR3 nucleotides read TGCAGTGCCGCGGGTGGCCCCACAGATACGCAGTGTTTT. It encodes CSAAGGPTDTQCF.

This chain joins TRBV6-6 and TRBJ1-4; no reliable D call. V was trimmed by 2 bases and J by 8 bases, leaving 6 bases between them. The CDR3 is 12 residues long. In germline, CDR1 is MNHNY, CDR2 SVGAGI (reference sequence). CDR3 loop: CASSYREEKLFF. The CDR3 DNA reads TGTGCCAGCAGTTACAGGGAGGAAAAACTGTTTTTT.

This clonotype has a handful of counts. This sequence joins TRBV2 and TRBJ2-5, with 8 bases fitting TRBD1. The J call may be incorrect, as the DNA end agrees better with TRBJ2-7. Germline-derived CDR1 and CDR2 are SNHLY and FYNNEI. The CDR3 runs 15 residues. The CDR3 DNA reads TGTGCCAGCAGTGAAGCACGTGGACAGGGATTCGAGCAGTACTTC. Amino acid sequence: CASSEARGQGFEQYF.

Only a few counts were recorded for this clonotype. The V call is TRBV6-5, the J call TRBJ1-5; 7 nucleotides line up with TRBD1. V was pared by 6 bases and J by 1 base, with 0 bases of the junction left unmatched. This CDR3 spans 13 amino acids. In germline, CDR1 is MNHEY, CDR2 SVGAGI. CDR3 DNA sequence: TGTGCCAGCAGGACAGGGAGCAATCAGCCCCAGCATTTT. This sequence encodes CASRTGSNQPQHF.

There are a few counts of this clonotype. Here the CDR3 reads CASSITGMETQYF. The DNA for the CDR3 is TGTGCCAGCAGTATAACAGGGATGGAGACCCAGTACTTC. The chain recombines TRBV28 with TRBJ2-5; TRBD1 is a possible D gene (6 bases). The germline gives CDR1 MDHEN, CDR2 SYDVKM. The CDR3 spans 13 residues. V gave up 5 bases and J gave up 5 bases, with 12 bases separating them.

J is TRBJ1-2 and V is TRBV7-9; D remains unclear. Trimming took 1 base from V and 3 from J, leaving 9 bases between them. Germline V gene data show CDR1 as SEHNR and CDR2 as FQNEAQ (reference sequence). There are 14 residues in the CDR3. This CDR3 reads CASSLDGIDYGYTF. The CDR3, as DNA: TGTGCCAGCAGCTTAGACGGGATCGACTATGGCTACACCTTC.

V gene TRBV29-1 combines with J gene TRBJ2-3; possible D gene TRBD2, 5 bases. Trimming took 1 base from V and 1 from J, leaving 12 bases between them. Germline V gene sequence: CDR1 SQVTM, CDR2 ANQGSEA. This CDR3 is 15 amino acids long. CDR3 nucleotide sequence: TGCAGCGTTGAAGCTCCGGGAACACGCACAGATACGCAGTATTTT. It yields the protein CSVEAPGTRTDTQYF.

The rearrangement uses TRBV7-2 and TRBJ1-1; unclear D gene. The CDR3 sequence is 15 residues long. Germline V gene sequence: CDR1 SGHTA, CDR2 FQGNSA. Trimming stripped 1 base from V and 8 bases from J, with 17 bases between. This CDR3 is CASSLGGAAELEAFF. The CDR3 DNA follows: TGTGCCAGCAGCTTAGGTGGCGCCGCAGAATTGGAAGCTTTCTTT.

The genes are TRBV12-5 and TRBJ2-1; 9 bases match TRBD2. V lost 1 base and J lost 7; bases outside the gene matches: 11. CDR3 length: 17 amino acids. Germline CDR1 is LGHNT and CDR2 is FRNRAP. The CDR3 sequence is CASGLGELAGLPNEQFF. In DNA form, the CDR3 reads TGTGCTAGTGGTTTGGGAGAGCTAGCGGGACTTCCTAATGAGCAGTTCTTC.